This TCR beta chain was observed in a study of identical twins. Study-wide points: While abundant cord blood beta clonotypes carried fewer insertions, memory repertoires showed no such pattern. Analyses of zero insertions could be partly confounded by invariant MAIT and iNKT cells. Beta out-of-frame sequences showed weaker excess sharing between twins.

Template switching, a step in the protocol, added a universal primer site, and cDNA carried unique molecular identifiers. Each CDR3 protein gets one entry after TCRdb re-called the 5' RACE reads with MiXCR. There are about 150,000 distinct CDR3 sequences in the sample; under 4.5% occur only once, and around 8.1% lies in the top ten. Turning to this clonotype: What it recognizes is unknown.

What was sequenced was memory T cells sorted from blood. This TCR derives from a man aged 18 to 30 in good health.

As DNA, the CDR3 is TGTGCCAGCGCGCTGACGACTAGCGGGGACGTGGCTGAGCAGTTCTTC. This translates into CASALTTSGDVAEQFF. The V and J genes are TRBV10-3 and TRBJ2-1; TRBD2 matches at 11 bases. The CDR3 has 16 residues. V shed 10 bases and J 9 bases; nucleotides not matched to a gene: 17. Per germline, CDR1 ENHRY and CDR2 SYGVKD.